The next 24 T cell receptor beta chains were all read from a single sample in a study of CD8+ T cells in alopecia areata. Treatment here: oral pan-JAK inhibitor, 5-10 mg twice daily. TCR sequencing used cDNA made by reverse transcription of extracted RNA. Measured with immunoSEQ multiplex PCR; TCRdb has only the in-frame clones, and not every one. The sample consists of about 250,000 clones, roughly 60% of them appearing once. Sequenced here: CD4+ T cells sorted from blood, sampled at approximately week 52, from a patient treated with tofacitinib. The source of these receptors is a human donor with alopecia areata.

This clone showed up just a few times. V gene TRBV18 combines with J gene TRBJ2-5; no firm D call. Germline CDR1 and CDR2: KGHSH and LQKENI. V was trimmed by 6 bases and J by 4 bases, leaving 9 bases between them. The CDR3 has 12 amino acids. CDR3 in DNA: TGTGCCAGCTCCGAAGGTGGAGAGACCCAGTACTTC. It codes for CASSEGGETQYF.

This clone was counted a few times. The rearrangement links TRBV5-1 to TRBJ1-2; D not certain. Trimming took 5 bases from V and 4 from J, leaving 12 bases between them. The CDR3 runs 13 residues. In germline, CDR1 is SGHRS, CDR2 YFSETQ. The CDR3 DNA follows: TGCGCCAGCAGACAAAACACAGCCTATGGCTACACCTTC. It specifies CASRQNTAYGYTF.

This rearrangement joins TRBV7-2 to TRBJ2-5, with D hard to call. Trimming shortened V by 7 bases and J by 2 bases, and 11 bases separated the two germline ends. Germline-derived CDR1 and CDR2 are SGHTA and FQGNSA. This CDR3 has 13 residues. DNA for the CDR3: TGTGCCAGCACCCCACCCGGGCAAGAGACCCAGTACTTC. Protein sequence: CASTPPGQETQYF.

The sample holds a few counts of this clone. This sequence joins TRBV29-1 and TRBJ1-1, with D perhaps TRBD1 (5 bases). The CDR3 contains 13 residues. CDR1 is SQVTM and CDR2 is ANQGSEA in the germline V gene. V lost 4 bases, J lost 1 base, and 10 bases lay in between. The CDR3 protein is CSVAYQGNTEAFF. CDR3 sequence (DNA): TGCAGCGTTGCGTACCAGGGGAACACTGAAGCTTTCTTT.

CDR3 protein: CAWAGTENQPQHF. In DNA form, the CDR3 reads TGTGCCTGGGCCGGGACAGAGAATCAGCCCCAGCATTTT. V gene TRBV30 combines with J gene TRBJ1-5, with 7 bases lining up with TRBD1. After removal of 5 bases from V and 4 bases from J, the junction contained 5 bases not matched to a gene. This CDR3 is built from 13 residues. CDR1 is GTSNPN and CDR2 is SVGIG in the germline V gene (reference sequence). Using reference TRBV30 and TRBJ1-5 for the parts outside the CDR3, the full variable domain is SQTIHQWPATLVQPVGSPLSLECTVEGTSNPNLYWYRQAAGRGLQLLFYSVGIGQISSEVPQNLSASRPQDRQFILSSKKLLLSDSGFYLCAWAGTENQPQHFGDGTRLSIL.

There are a few counts of this clone. The chain has TRBV11-2 and TRBJ2-1; 10 positions agree with TRBD1. Germline CDR1 SGHAT, CDR2 FQNNGV. This CDR3 spans 16 amino acids. After removal of 1 base from V and 5 bases from J, the junction contained 5 bases not matched to a gene. CDR3 in amino acids: CASSLGGTGVHNEQFF. DNA of the CDR3: TGTGCCAGCAGCTTAGGGGGGACAGGGGTCCACAATGAGCAGTTCTTC.

V gene TRBV29-1 combines with J gene TRBJ1-1, with 8 positions matching TRBD1. This CDR3 has 13 amino acids. The J segment lost 4 bases and the V segment lost 4 bases, leaving 5 bases of the junction unmatched. Germline CDR1 SQVTM, CDR2 ANQGSEA. CDR3 sequence (DNA): TGCAGCGTTGGCCGACAGGGGATCACTGAAGCTTTCTTT. Translated: CSVGRQGITEAFF.

This sequence joins TRBV2 and TRBJ2-7; D is undetermined. Germline values: CDR1 SNHLY, CDR2 FYNNEI. The CDR3 loop spans 12 amino acids. V lost 6 bases to trimming and J lost 3 bases, with 9 bases between them. Here the CDR3 DNA reads TGTGCCAGCAGCGACCTGATCTACGAGCAGTACTTC. Amino acids: CASSDLIYEQYF.

This clone has more than one count but fewer than ten. V and J are TRBV29-1 and TRBJ1-4; 8 bases agree with TRBD1. The CDR3 spans 14 residues. The trim removed 5 bases at V and 8 bases at J, leaving 10 bases unmatched. CDR1 and CDR2 from the germline V gene are SQVTM and ANQGSEA. The chain's CDR3 is CSVFTQGAQEKLFF. CDR3 bases: TGCAGCGTTTTTACTCAGGGGGCCCAGGAAAAACTGTTTTTT.

In this sample, this clone turned up a few times. This chain uses TRBV4-1 with TRBJ1-2; D uncertain. Trimming removed 1 base from V and 2 bases from J, with 5 bases in between. The CDR3 has 13 residues. CDR1 is MGHRA and CDR2 is YSYEKL in the germline V gene. In DNA form, the CDR3 reads TGCGCCAGCAGCCAAGCGCGGAACTATGGCTACACCTTC. It specifies CASSQARNYGYTF.

This chain links TRBV2 with TRBJ1-4; D is unresolved. This CDR3 has 15 residues. V lost 0 bases, J lost 8 bases, and 13 bases lay in between. Germline lookup yields CDR1 SNHLY and CDR2 FYNNEI. The CDR3 DNA reads as TGTGCCAGCAGTGAAGCGTCGGGAATTGGGGAAAAACTGTTTTTT. Translation: CASSEASGIGEKLFF.

This clone was counted only a few times. The J gene is TRBJ1-1, the V gene TRBV5-6, with D perhaps matching TRBD1 (5 bases). Germline V gene sequence: CDR1 SGHDT, CDR2 YYEEEE. Trimming stripped 4 bases from V and 2 bases from J, with 9 bases between. The CDR3 contains 13 residues. The DNA for the CDR3 is TGTGCCAGCAGCCTGGGGACTAACACTGAAGCTTTCTTT. Its translation is CASSLGTNTEAFF.

The V and J genes are TRBV5-6 and TRBJ2-4, with D uncertain. This CDR3 is 12 amino acids long. Trimming removed 3 bases at V and 4 bases at J, with 5 bases between. In germline, CDR1 is SGHDT, CDR2 YYEEEE. In nucleotides, the CDR3 is TGTGCCAGCAGCTCGGCTAAAAACATTCAGTACTTC. This codes for CASSSAKNIQYF. The whole variable domain, filled in from reference TRBV5-6 and TRBJ2-4, reads DAGVTQSPTHLIKTRGQQVTLRCSPKSGHDTVSWYQQALGQGPQFIFQYYEEEERQRGNFPDRFSGHQFPNYSSELNVNALLLGDSALYLCASSSAKNIQYFGAGTRLSVL.

This clone was found a few times. The V gene is TRBV14, the J gene TRBJ2-7; D is perhaps TRBD2 (5 bases). V was cut by 0 bases and J by 3 bases, with 18 bases left in between. The CDR3 extends over 17 amino acids. Germline V gene sequence: CDR1 SGHDN, CDR2 FVKESK. Here the CDR3 DNA reads TGTGCCAGCAGCCAAGATCAAGGAGGTTTTCGTCTCTACGAGCAGTACTTC. This gives the protein CASSQDQGGFRLYEQYF. The variable domain in full, with the rest retrieved from reference TRBV14 and TRBJ2-7, is EAGVTQFPSHSVIEKGQTVTLRCDPISGHDNLYWYRRVMGKEIKFLLHFVKESKQDESGMPNNRFLAERTGGTYSTLKVQPAELEDSGVYFCASSQDQGGFRLYEQYFGPGTRLTVT.

In this sample, this clone turned up many times. This chain joins TRBV5-1 and TRBJ2-3; possible D gene TRBD1, 5 bases. The germline CDR1 and CDR2 sequences are SGHRS and YFSETQ. Between the trimmed V and J ends, which lost 0 bases and 1 base, there was a span of 12 bases. The CDR3 contains 16 residues. CDR3 bases: TGCGCCAGCAGCTTGGATGCGGTCAGGGGCACAGATACGCAGTATTTT. Translation: CASSLDAVRGTDTQYF.

This rearrangement joins TRBV9 to TRBJ1-4; the D gene is possibly TRBD1 (5 bases). The CDR3 is 16 amino acids. Trimming left V 0 bases short and J 0 bases short, with 9 bases between. The germline V gene encodes CDR1 SGDLS and CDR2 YYNGEE. The CDR3 DNA reads as TGTGCCAGCAGCGTAGGGGGGACTGCAACTAATGAAAAACTGTTTTTT. It codes for CASSVGGTATNEKLFF.

This clone was counted between two and nine times. The chain uses TRBV7-9 and TRBJ2-5; D ambiguous. From germline, CDR1 is SEHNR and CDR2 FQNEAQ (reference sequence). The CDR3 contains 12 residues. The V and J ends lost 3 bases and 4 bases respectively, with 6 bases between them. The CDR3 is CASSFNLETQYF. CDR3 DNA: TGTGCCAGCAGCTTCAACTTAGAGACCCAGTACTTC.

V usage is TRBV30 and J usage is TRBJ1-2; no reliable D call. Germline CDR1 is GTSNPN and CDR2 is SVGIG (reference sequence). V gave up 3 bases and J gave up 4 bases, with 12 bases separating them. CDR3 length: 13 residues. For the CDR3, the DNA is TGTGCCTGGAGCATCACTCGGGCCTATGGCTACACCTTC. Translating gives CAWSITRAYGYTF.

There are a few counts of this clone. This chain joins TRBV29-1 and TRBJ2-7, with 8 bases aligning to TRBD2. The CDR3 has 12 amino acids. V lost 7 bases and J lost 2; bases outside the gene matches: 4. Looked up from germline, CDR1 is SQVTM and CDR2 is ANQGSEA. The CDR3 DNA is TGCAGCGCGGGGGGGAGCACCTACGAGCAGTACTTC. As protein: CSAGGSTYEQYF.

About this clone: Other DNA sequences in this sample translate to the same CDR3. V and J are TRBV18 and TRBJ2-7; D is possibly TRBD1 (5 bases). There are 13 residues in the CDR3. The V gene lost 6 bases and the J gene lost 1 base, with 10 bases spanning the gap. Germline V CDR1 and CDR2: KGHSH, LQKENI. CDR3 in amino acids: CASSRDISYEQYF. For the CDR3, the DNA is TGTGCCAGCTCCAGGGATATTTCCTACGAGCAGTACTTC.

V and J are TRBV29-1 and TRBJ1-2; the match to TRBD1 covers 8 bases. The germline CDR1 and CDR2 sequences are SQVTM and ANQGSEA. The CDR3 covers 12 residues. The V segment lost 6 bases and the J segment 9 bases; nucleotides outside the gene matches: 9. The CDR3 bases are TGCAGCGTCGACGGACAGGGTATTAGCTACACCTTC. Translated, it gives CSVDGQGISYTF.

V is TRBV13 and J is TRBJ2-2; D could derive from TRBD1 or TRBD2 (5 bases each). Trimming removed 5 bases at V and 3 bases at J, with 19 bases between. Germline CDR1 and CDR2: PRHDT and FYEKMQ (reference sequence). This CDR3 has 17 residues. The CDR3: CASSPAIWDPDTGELFF. The CDR3 nucleotides read TGTGCCAGCAGCCCGGCGATTTGGGACCCCGACACCGGGGAGCTGTTTTTT.

This rearrangement joins TRBV30 to TRBJ2-3; D is perhaps TRBD2 (5 bases). This CDR3 comprises 12 residues. Germline loops: CDR1 GTSNPN, CDR2 SVGIG (reference sequence). Trimming took off 0 bases at V and 6 bases at J, with 7 bases between the two ends. The CDR3 sequence is CAWSVWEDTQYF. The CDR3 coding sequence is TGTGCCTGGAGTGTTTGGGAGGATACGCAGTATTTT.

The J gene is TRBJ1-1, the V gene TRBV29-1; D unclear. V was cut by 4 bases and J by 1 base, with 7 bases left in between. Germline CDR1 reads SQVTM; CDR2 reads ANQGSEA. This CDR3 is 12 amino acids long. CDR3: CSVGRQNTEAFF. CDR3 sequence (DNA): TGCAGCGTTGGGAGGCAGAACACTGAAGCTTTCTTT.